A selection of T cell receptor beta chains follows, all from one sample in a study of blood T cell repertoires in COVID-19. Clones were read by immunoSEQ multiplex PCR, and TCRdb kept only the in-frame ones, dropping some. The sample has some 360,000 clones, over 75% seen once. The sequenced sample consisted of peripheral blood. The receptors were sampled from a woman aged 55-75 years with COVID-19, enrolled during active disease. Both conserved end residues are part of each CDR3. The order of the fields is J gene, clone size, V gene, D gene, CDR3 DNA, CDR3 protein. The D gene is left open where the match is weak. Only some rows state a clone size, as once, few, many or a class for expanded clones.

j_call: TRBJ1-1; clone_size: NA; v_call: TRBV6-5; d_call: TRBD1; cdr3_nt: TGTGCCAGCAGTTCCGGACAGGGGACGATGAACACTGAAGCTTTCTTT; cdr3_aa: CASSSGQGTMNTEAFF
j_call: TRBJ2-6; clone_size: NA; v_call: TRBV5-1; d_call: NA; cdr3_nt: TGCGCCAGCAGCTTGGTAACTGTTAGCTCTGGGGCCAACGTCCTGACTTTC; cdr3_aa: CASSLVTVSSGANVLTF
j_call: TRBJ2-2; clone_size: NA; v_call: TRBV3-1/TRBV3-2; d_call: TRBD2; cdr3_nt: TGTGCCAGCAGACAGAGGGAGGGCAGCGGGGAGCTGTTTTTT; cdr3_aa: CASRQREGSGELFF
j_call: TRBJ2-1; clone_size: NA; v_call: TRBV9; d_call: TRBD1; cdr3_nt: TGTGCCAGCAGCGTAGAGGCAGGGGGAAGACTGTTCTTC; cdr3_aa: CASSVEAGGRLFF
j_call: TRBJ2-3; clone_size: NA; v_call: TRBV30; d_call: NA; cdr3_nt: TGTGCCTGGAGCCCGCGCGGTACGCAGTATTTT; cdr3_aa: CAWSPRGTQYF
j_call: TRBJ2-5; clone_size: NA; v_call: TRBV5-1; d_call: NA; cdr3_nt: TGCGCCAGCAGCTTCCAGGGTGCACAAGAGACCCAGTACTTC; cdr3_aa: CASSFQGAQETQYF
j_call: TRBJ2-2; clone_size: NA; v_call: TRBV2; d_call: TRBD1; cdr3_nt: TGTGCCAGCAGTCGCACCTCGCCCGGGACAGCGAACACCGGGGAGCTGTTTTTT; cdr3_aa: CASSRTSPGTANTGELFF
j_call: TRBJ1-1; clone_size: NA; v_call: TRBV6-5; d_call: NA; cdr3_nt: TGTGCCAGCAGTTACACAGGGCGGAACACTGAAGCTTTCTTT; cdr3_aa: CASSYTGRNTEAFF
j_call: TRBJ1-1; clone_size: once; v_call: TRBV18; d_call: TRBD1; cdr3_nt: TGTGCCAGCTCACCGGACAGGGTAGGGCCTAACACTGAAGCTTTCTTT; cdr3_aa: CASSPDRVGPNTEAFF
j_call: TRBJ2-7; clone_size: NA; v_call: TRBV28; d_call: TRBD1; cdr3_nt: TGTGCCAGCACCCTCTCCGGGACAGGGACCGACGAGCAGTACTTC; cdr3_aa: CASTLSGTGTDEQYF
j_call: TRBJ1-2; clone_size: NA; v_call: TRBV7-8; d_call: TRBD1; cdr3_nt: TGTGCCAGCAGCTTAGGAAGACAGGGGGGAAACTATGGCTACACCTTC; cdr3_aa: CASSLGRQGGNYGYTF
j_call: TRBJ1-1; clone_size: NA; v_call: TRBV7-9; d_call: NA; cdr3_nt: TGTGCCAGCAGCTTAGGGTTTAGTTCCACTGAAGCTTTCTTT; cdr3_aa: CASSLGFSSTEAFF
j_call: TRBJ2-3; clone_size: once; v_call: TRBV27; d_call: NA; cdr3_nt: TGTGCCAGCAGCCAGACTAGTACAGATACGCAGTATTTT; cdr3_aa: CASSQTSTDTQYF
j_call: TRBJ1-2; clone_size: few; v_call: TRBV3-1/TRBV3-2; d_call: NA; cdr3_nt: TGTGCCAGCAGCCTGGACTTGGTCTATGGCTACACCTTC; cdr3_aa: CASSLDLVYGYTF
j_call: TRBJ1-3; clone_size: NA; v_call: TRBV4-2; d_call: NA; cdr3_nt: TGTGCCAGCAGCCAAGAGGGGCCTGGGACTGGAAACACCATATATTTT; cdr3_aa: CASSQEGPGTGNTIYF
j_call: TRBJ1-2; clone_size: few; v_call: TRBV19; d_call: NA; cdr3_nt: TGTGCCAGTAGTCATCGGGGTGGCTACACCTTC; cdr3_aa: CASSHRGGYTF
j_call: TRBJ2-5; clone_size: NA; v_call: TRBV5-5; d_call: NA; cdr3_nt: TGTGCCAGCAGCTTGTCATTAGGGCAGGGAAGGATAGAGACCCAGTACTTC; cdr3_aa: CASSLSLGQGRIETQYF
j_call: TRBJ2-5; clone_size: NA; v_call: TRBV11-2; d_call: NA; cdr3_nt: TGTGCCAGCAGCTCGAGATGGAGGGGGACCCAGTACTTC; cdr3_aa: CASSSRWRGTQYF
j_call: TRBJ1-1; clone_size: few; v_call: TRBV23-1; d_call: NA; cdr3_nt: TGCGCCAGCAGTCAATCGAAGGGGTGGACTGAAGCTTTCTTT; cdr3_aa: CASSQSKGWTEAFF
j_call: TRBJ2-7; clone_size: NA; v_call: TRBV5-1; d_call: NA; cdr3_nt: TGCGCCAGCGTGGTTGGGGAGGTTAACGAGCAGTACTTC; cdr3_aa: CASVVGEVNEQYF
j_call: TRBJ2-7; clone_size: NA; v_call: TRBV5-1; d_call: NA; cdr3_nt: TGCGCCAGCAGCTTTCCCGGGGCCTACGAGCAGTACTTC; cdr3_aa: CASSFPGAYEQYF
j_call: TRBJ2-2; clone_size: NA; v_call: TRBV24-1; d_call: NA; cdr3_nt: TGTGCCACCAGTGGCTCTGGGGGCCGAGGCACCGGGGAGCTGTTTTTT; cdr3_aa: CATSGSGGRGTGELFF
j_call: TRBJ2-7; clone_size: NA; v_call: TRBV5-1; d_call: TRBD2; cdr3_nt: TGCGCCAGCCGTAGCGGGGGGTCCTCCTACGAGCAGTACTTC; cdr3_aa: CASRSGGSSYEQYF
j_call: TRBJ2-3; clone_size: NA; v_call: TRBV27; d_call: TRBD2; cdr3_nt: TGTGCCAGCAGTTTATTCGCTAGCGGGGGCCTCCAAAGCACAGATACGCAGTATTTT; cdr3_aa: CASSLFASGGLQSTDTQYF
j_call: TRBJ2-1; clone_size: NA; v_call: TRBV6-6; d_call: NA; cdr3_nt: TGTGCCAGCAGTTACTCGATGCAGGGTGATGAGCAGTTCTTC; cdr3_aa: CASSYSMQGDEQFF